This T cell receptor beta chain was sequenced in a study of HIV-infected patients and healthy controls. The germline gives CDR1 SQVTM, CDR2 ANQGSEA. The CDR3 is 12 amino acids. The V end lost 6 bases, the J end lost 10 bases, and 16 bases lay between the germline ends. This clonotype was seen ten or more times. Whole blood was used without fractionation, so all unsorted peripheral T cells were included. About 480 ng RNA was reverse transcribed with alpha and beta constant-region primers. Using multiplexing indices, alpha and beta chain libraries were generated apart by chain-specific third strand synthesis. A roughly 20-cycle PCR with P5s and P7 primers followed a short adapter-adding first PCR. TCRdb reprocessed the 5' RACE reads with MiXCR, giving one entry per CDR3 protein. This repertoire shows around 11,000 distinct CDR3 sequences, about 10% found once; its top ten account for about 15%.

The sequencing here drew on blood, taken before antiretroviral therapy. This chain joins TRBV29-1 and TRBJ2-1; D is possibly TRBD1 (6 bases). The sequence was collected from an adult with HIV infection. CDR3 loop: CSVLQGLREQFF. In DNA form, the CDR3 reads TGCAGCGTACTACAGGGTCTAAGGGAGCAGTTCTTC.